What follows describes a single TCR beta chain. Germline trimming cut 1 base from V and 3 bases from J; bases unmatched to any gene: 10. Germline V gives CDR1 SGDLS, CDR2 YYNGEE. This CDR3 spans 17 amino acids. The data are from a study of control samples from healthy donors and cancer patients. Repertoires were generated with immunoSEQ multiplex PCR, while TCRdb's copy carries only in-frame clones and drops some. Here the sample spans 35,000 to 50,000 clones, around four fifths being singletons. The sample consisted of blood. The rearrangement links TRBV9 to TRBJ2-3; 8 nucleotides align to TRBD2. This receptor was identified in a man between 60 and 70 years old in good health. The CDR3, as DNA: TGTGCCAGCAGCGTAATGCCGAGCGGGGGATCTACAGATACGCAGTATTTT. Its translation: CASSVMPSGGSTDTQYF.